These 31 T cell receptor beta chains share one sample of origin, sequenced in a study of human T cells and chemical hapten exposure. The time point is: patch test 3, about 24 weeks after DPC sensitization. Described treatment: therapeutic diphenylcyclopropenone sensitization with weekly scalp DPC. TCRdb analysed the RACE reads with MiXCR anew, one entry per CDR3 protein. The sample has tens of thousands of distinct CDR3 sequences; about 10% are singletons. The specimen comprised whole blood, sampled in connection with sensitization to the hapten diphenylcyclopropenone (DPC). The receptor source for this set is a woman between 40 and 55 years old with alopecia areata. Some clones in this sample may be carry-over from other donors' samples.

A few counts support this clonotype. This CDR3 reads CSVSRGEATGELFF. CDR3 DNA sequence: TGCAGCGTGTCCAGGGGGGAGGCTACCGGGGAGCTGTTTTTT. The V and J genes are TRBV29-1 and TRBJ2-2; perhaps TRBD1 as D (7 bases). The length of the CDR3 is 14 residues. CDR1 and CDR2 from the germline V gene are SQVTM and ANQGSEA. The V and J ends lost 6 bases and 5 bases respectively, with 16 bases between them.

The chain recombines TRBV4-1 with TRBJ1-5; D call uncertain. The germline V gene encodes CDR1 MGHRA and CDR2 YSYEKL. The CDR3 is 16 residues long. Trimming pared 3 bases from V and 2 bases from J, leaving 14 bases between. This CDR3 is CASSQALARGNQPQHF. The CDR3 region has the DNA TGCGCCAGCAGCCAGGCCTTGGCCCGCGGCAATCAGCCCCAGCATTTT.

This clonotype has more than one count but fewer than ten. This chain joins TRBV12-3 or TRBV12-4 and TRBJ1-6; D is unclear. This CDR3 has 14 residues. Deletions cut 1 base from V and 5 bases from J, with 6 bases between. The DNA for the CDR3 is TGTGCCAGCAGTTTAGGGGTGGATAATTCACCCCTCCACTTT. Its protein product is CASSLGVDNSPLHF.

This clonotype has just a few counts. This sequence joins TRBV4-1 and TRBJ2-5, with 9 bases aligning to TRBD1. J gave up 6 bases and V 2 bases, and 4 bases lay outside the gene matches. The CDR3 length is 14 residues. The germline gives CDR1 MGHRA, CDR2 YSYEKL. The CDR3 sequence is CASSQSTGGKTQYF. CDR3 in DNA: TGCGCCAGCAGCCAATCGACAGGGGGAAAGACCCAGTACTTC.

The DNA of the CDR3 is TGTGCCAGCAGTTACAATCAGTATAGCAATCAGCCCCAGCATTTT. This encodes CASSYNQYSNQPQHF. The rearrangement uses TRBV6-6 and TRBJ1-5; D is unresolved. In germline, CDR1 is MNHNY, CDR2 SVGAGI (reference sequence). V was cut by 2 bases and J by 0 bases, with 8 bases left in between. The CDR3 loop spans 15 amino acids.

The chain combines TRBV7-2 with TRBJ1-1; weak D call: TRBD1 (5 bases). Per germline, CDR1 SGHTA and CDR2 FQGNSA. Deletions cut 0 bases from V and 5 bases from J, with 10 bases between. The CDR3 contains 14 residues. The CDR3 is CASSLAPGTTEAFF. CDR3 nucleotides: TGTGCCAGCAGCTTAGCGCCAGGGACGACTGAAGCTTTCTTT.

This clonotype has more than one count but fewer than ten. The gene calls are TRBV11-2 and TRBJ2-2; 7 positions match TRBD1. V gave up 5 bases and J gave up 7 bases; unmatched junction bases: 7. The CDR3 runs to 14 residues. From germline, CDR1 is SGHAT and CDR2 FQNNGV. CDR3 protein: CASSPLTGVGELFF. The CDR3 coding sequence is TGTGCCAGCAGCCCACTAACAGGGGTCGGGGAGCTGTTTTTT.

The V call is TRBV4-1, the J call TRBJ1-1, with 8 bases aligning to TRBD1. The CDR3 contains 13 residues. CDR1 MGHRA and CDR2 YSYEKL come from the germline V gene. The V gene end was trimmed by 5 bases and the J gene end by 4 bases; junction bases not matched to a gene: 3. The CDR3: CASSVTGGTEAFF. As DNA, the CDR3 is TGCGCCAGCAGCGTTACAGGGGGCACTGAAGCTTTCTTT.

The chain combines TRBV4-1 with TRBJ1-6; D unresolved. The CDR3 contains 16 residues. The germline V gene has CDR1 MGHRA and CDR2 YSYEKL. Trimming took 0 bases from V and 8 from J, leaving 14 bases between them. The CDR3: CASSQDWGSLDSPLHF. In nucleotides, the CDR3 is TGCGCCAGCAGCCAAGATTGGGGTAGTTTGGATTCACCCCTCCACTTT.

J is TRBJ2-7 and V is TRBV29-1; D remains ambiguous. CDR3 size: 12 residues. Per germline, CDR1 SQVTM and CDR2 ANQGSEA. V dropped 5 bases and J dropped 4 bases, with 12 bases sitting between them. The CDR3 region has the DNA TGCAGCGTTCGGGCCGACGGGTACGAGCAGTACTTC. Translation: CSVRADGYEQYF.

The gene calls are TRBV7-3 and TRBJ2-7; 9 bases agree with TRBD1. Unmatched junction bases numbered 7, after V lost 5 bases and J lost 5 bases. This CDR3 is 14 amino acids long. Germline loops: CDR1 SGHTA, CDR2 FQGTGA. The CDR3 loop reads CASSPGTGWDEQYF. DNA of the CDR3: TGTGCCAGCAGCCCCGGGACAGGGTGGGACGAGCAGTACTTC.

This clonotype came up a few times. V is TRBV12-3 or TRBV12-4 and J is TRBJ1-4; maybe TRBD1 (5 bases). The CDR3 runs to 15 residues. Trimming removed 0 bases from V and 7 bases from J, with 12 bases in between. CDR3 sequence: CASSLAGGSIEKLFF. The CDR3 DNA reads TGTGCCAGCAGTTTAGCGGGGGGTTCGATTGAAAAACTGTTTTTT.

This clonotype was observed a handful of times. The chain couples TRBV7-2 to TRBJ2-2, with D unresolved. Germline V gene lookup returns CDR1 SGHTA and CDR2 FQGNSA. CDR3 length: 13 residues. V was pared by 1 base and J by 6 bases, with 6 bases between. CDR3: CASSLVASGELFF. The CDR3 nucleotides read TGTGCCAGCAGCTTAGTGGCGTCCGGGGAGCTGTTTTTT.

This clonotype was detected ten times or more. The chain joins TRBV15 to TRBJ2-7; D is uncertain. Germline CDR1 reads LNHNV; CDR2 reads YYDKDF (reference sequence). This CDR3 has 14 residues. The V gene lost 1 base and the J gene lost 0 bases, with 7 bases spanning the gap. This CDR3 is CATSRGVSSYEQYF. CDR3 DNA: TGTGCCACCAGCAGAGGGGTCAGCTCCTACGAGCAGTACTTC.

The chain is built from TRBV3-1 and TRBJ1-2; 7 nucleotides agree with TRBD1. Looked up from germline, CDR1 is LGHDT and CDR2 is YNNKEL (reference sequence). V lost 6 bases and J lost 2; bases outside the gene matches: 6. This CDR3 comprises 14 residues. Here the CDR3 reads CASRKQGTNYGYTF. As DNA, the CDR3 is TGTGCCAGCAGAAAACAGGGGACGAACTATGGCTACACCTTC.

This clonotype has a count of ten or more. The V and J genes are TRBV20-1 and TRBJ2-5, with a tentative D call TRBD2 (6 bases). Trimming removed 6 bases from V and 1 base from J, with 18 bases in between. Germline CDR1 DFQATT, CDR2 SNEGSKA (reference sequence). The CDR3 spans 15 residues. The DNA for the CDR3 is TGCAGTGCCTACCTGGGTGCGGGATCCCAAGAGACCCAGTACTTC. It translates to CSAYLGAGSQETQYF.

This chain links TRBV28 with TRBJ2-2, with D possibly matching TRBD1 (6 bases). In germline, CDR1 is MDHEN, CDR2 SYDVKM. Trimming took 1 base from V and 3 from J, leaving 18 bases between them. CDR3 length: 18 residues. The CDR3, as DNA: TGTGCCAGCAGTTTATCCCCTTATGGGACATTTTACACCGGGGAGCTGTTTTTT. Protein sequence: CASSLSPYGTFYTGELFF.

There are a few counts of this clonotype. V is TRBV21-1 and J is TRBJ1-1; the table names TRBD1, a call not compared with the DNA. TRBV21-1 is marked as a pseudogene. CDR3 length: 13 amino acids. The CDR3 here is CASSGVGGTEAFF. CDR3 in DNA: TGTGCCAGCAGCGGAGTCGGGGGCACTGAAGCTTTCTTT.

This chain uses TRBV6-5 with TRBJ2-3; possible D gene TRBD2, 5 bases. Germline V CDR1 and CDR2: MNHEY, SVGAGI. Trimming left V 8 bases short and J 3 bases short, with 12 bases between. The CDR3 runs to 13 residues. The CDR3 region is CASLRTGTDTQYF. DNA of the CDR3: TGTGCCAGCCTACGAACGGGGACAGATACGCAGTATTTT.

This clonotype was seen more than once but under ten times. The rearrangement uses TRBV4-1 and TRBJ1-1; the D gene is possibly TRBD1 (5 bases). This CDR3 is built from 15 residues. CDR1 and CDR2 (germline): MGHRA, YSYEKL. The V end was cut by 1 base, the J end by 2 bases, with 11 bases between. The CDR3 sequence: CASSQGQGKNTEAFF. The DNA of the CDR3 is TGCGCCAGCAGCCAAGGCCAGGGCAAAAACACTGAAGCTTTCTTT.

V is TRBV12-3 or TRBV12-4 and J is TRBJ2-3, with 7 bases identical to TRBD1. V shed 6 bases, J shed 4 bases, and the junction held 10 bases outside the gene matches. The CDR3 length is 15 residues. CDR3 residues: CASRFHRGRADTQYF. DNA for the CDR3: TGTGCCAGCAGGTTCCACAGGGGACGCGCAGATACGCAGTATTTT.

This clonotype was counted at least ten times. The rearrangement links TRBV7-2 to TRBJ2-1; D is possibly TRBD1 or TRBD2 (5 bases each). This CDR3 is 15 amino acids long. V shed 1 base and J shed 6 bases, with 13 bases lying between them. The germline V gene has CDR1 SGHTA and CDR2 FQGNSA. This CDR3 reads CASSLGIGGPNEQFF. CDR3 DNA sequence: TGTGCCAGCAGCTTAGGGATTGGGGGTCCCAATGAGCAGTTCTTC.

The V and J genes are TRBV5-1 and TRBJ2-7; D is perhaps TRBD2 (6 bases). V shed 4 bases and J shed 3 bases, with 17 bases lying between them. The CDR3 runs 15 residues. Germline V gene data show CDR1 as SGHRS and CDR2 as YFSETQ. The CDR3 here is CASSAQPGDYYEQYF. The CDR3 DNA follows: TGCGCCAGCAGCGCACAACCGGGAGATTACTACGAGCAGTACTTC.

CDR3 sequence (DNA): TGTGCCAGCAGCCTTAGCGCCGGGACAGGCAATCAGCCCCAGCATTTT. Amino acids: CASSLSAGTGNQPQHF. The chain combines TRBV3-2 with TRBJ1-5; the D call in the table, TRBD1, was not verified against the DNA. TRBV3-2 is an annotated pseudogene. The CDR3 length is 16 residues.

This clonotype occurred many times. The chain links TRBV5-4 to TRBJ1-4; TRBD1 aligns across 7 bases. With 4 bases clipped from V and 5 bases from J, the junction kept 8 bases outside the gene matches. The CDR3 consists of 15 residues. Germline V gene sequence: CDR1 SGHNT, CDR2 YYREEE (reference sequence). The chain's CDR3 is CASSAWGQTNEKLFF. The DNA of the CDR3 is TGTGCCAGCAGCGCATGGGGACAGACGAATGAAAAACTGTTTTTT. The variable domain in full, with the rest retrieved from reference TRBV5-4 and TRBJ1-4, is ETGVTQSPTHLIKTRGQQVTLRCSSQSGHNTVSWYQQALGQGPQFIFQYYREEENGRGNFPPRFSGLQFPNYSSELNVNALELDDSALYLCASSAWGQTNEKLFFGSGTQLSVL.

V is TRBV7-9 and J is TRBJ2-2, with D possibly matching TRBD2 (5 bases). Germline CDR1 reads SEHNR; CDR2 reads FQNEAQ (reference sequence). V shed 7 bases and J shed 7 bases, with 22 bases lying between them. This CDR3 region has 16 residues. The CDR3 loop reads CASIRSSREFGGELFF. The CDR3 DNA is TGTGCCAGCATCAGATCGTCTCGGGAATTCGGCGGGGAGCTGTTTTTT.

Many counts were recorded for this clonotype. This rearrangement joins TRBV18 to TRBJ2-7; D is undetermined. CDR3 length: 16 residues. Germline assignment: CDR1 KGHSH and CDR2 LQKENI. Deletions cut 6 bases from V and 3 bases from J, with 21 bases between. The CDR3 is CASSPQAVGQGYEQYF. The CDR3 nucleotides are TGTGCCAGCTCCCCCCAGGCGGTAGGGCAAGGCTACGAGCAGTACTTC.

The CDR3 nucleotides read TGTGCCAGCAGTCCCTCTGGCGAGCAGTACTTC. It encodes CASSPSGEQYF. V and J are TRBV12-3 or TRBV12-4 and TRBJ2-7; D gene unclear. This CDR3 has 11 residues. Trimming left V 5 bases short and J 6 bases short, with 8 bases between.

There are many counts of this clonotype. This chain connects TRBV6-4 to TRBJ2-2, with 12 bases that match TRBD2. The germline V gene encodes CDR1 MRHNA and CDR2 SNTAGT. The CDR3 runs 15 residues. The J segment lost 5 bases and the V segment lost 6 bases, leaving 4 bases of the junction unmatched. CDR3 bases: TGTGCCAGCAGCCGACTAGCGGGGGAGACCGGGGAGCTGTTTTTT. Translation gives CASSRLAGETGELFF.

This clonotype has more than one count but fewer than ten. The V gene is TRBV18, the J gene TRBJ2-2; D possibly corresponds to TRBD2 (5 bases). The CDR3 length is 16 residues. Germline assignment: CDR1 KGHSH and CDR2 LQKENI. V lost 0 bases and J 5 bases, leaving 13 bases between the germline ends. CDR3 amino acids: CASSPPNGKGTGELFF. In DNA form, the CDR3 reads TGTGCCAGCTCACCACCGAACGGGAAAGGGACCGGGGAGCTGTTTTTT.

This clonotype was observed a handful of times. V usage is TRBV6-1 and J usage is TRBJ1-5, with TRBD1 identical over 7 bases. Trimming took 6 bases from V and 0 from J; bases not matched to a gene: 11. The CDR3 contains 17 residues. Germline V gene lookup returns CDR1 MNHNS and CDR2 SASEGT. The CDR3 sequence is CASSRTLWDSSNQPQHF. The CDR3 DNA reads TGTGCCAGCAGCCGAACGCTCTGGGACAGTAGCAATCAGCCCCAGCATTTT.